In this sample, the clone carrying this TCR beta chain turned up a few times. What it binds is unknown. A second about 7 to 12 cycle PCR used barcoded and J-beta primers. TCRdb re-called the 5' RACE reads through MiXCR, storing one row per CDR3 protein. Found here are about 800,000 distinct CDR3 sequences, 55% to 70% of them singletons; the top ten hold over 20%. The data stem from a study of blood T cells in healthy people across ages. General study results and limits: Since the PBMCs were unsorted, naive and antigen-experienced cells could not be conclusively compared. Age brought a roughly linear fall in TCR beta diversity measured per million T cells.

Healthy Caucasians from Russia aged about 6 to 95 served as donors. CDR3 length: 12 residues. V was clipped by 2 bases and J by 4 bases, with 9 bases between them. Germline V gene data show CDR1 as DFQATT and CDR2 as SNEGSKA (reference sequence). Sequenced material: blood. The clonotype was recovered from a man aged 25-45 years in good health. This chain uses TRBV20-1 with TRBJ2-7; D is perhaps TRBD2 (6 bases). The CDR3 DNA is TGCAGTGCTAGACTAGCGCAGTACGAGCAGTACTTC. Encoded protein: CSARLAQYEQYF.